Listed below are T cell receptor beta chains from one sample, sequenced in a study of blood T cell repertoires in COVID-19. Repertoires were generated with immunoSEQ multiplex PCR, while TCRdb's copy carries only in-frame clones and drops some. This table holds tens of thousands of clones, 90% to 95% found once. The sample comprised peripheral blood. These receptors were obtained from a man aged 55 to 69 with active or convalescent COVID-19. Both conserved end residues are part of each CDR3. The D gene is left open where the match is weak. The size entry is marked missing in some rows and otherwise reads once, few, many or a size class.

j_call: TRBJ2-7
clone_size: NA
v_call: TRBV7-9
d_call: TRBD1
cdr3_nt: TGTGCCAGCAGCTTAGCGCGGGGACAGGGTGACCACGAGCAGTACTTC
cdr3_aa: CASSLARGQGDHEQYF

j_call: TRBJ1-4
clone_size: NA
v_call: TRBV9
d_call: NA
cdr3_nt: TGTGCCAGCAGCGGCGGGGTCCAAATCGAAAAACTGTTTTTT
cdr3_aa: CASSGGVQIEKLFF

j_call: TRBJ1-1
clone_size: NA
v_call: TRBV7-6
d_call: NA
cdr3_nt: TGTGCCAGCAGCTTACAGGGTTTGAACACTGAAGCTTTCTTT
cdr3_aa: CASSLQGLNTEAFF

j_call: TRBJ1-1
clone_size: NA
v_call: TRBV18
d_call: TRBD1
cdr3_nt: TGTGCCAGCTCACCAAGCAGGGGGTCGGGCACTGAAGCTTTCTTT
cdr3_aa: CASSPSRGSGTEAFF

j_call: TRBJ2-7
clone_size: NA
v_call: TRBV7-8
d_call: TRBD2
cdr3_nt: TGTGCCAGCAGCCGAGGACTAGCGGCCTACGAGCAGTACTTC
cdr3_aa: CASSRGLAAYEQYF

j_call: TRBJ1-5
clone_size: NA
v_call: TRBV24-1
d_call: TRBD1
cdr3_nt: TGTGCCACCCACCCGGGACAGGGGATCGATCAGCCCCAGCATTTT
cdr3_aa: CATHPGQGIDQPQHF

j_call: TRBJ2-2
clone_size: NA
v_call: TRBV27
d_call: NA
cdr3_nt: TGTGCCAGCAGTCTGTTCGCGAACACCGGGGAGCTGTTTTTT
cdr3_aa: CASSLFANTGELFF

j_call: TRBJ1-1
clone_size: NA
v_call: TRBV28
d_call: NA
cdr3_nt: TGTGCCAGCAGTCTTTACTTGAACACTGAAGCTTTCTTT
cdr3_aa: CASSLYLNTEAFF

j_call: TRBJ2-7
clone_size: NA
v_call: TRBV5-1
d_call: TRBD2
cdr3_nt: TGCGCCAGCAGCCGGACTAGCGGCGGGTACGAGCAGTACTTC
cdr3_aa: CASSRTSGGYEQYF

j_call: TRBJ1-3
clone_size: NA
v_call: TRBV2
d_call: NA
cdr3_nt: TGTGCCAGTTCGACAAACTCTGGAAACACCATATATTTT
cdr3_aa: CASSTNSGNTIYF

j_call: TRBJ1-6
clone_size: NA
v_call: TRBV18
d_call: TRBD1
cdr3_nt: TGTGCCAGCTCACCACGCGGACAGGGTATGGGTTCACCCCTCCACTTT
cdr3_aa: CASSPRGQGMGSPLHF

j_call: TRBJ1-2
clone_size: NA
v_call: TRBV28
d_call: TRBD1
cdr3_nt: TGTGCCAGCAGTCCTATCCACAGGGGTGGCTACACCTTC
cdr3_aa: CASSPIHRGGYTF

j_call: TRBJ2-1
clone_size: NA
v_call: TRBV2
d_call: TRBD1
cdr3_nt: TGTGCCAGCAGCGCTGACAGGGGATCCTACAATGAGCAGTTCTTC
cdr3_aa: CASSADRGSYNEQFF

j_call: TRBJ2-2
clone_size: NA
v_call: TRBV9
d_call: NA
cdr3_nt: TGTGCCAGTGGGCCATTACAGGGCGTCACCGGGGAGCTGTTTTTT
cdr3_aa: CASGPLQGVTGELFF

j_call: TRBJ1-3
clone_size: NA
v_call: TRBV18
d_call: TRBD1
cdr3_nt: TGTGCCAGCTCCGGGACAGGGTCTAACTCTGGAAACACCATATATTTT
cdr3_aa: CASSGTGSNSGNTIYF

j_call: TRBJ1-4
clone_size: NA
v_call: TRBV28
d_call: NA
cdr3_nt: TGTGCCAGCAGTTCGGCAGGGAACTTGGCTAATGAAAAACTGTTTTTT
cdr3_aa: CASSSAGNLANEKLFF

j_call: TRBJ2-7
clone_size: NA
v_call: TRBV15
d_call: NA
cdr3_nt: TGTGCCACCAGCAGAGCATACACCCGCCCGGGGGACGAGCAGTACTTC
cdr3_aa: CATSRAYTRPGDEQYF

j_call: TRBJ1-6
clone_size: NA
v_call: TRBV7-2
d_call: NA
cdr3_nt: TGTGCCAGCAGCTTAGTTTTTATCCTTTCACCCCTCCACTTT
cdr3_aa: CASSLVFILSPLHF

j_call: TRBJ1-6
clone_size: NA
v_call: TRBV2
d_call: NA
cdr3_nt: TGTGCCAGCCAGGCGGGGCCTCATAGTTCACCCCTCCACTTT
cdr3_aa: CASQAGPHSSPLHF

j_call: TRBJ1-2
clone_size: NA
v_call: TRBV5-1
d_call: TRBD1
cdr3_nt: TGCGCCAGCAGCCCTGGGACAGGGGACGGCTACACCTTC
cdr3_aa: CASSPGTGDGYTF

j_call: TRBJ2-7
clone_size: once
v_call: TRBV10-3
d_call: NA
cdr3_nt: TGTGCCATCAGTGTAGCGTCGGGCGAGCAGTACTTC
cdr3_aa: CAISVASGEQYF

j_call: TRBJ1-5
clone_size: NA
v_call: TRBV4-3
d_call: TRBD1
cdr3_nt: TGCGCCAGCAGCCAAGATGCAGTCCCAGGGGGAGAACAGCCCCAGCATTTT
cdr3_aa: CASSQDAVPGGEQPQHF

j_call: TRBJ2-7
clone_size: NA
v_call: TRBV7-2
d_call: NA
cdr3_nt: TGTGCCAGCGGCGGAAGCGCCCACTACGAGCAGTACTTC
cdr3_aa: CASGGSAHYEQYF

j_call: TRBJ2-5
clone_size: NA
v_call: TRBV5-1
d_call: TRBD2
cdr3_nt: TGCGCCAGCTCCAACGGGGCTAGCGGGCTGGAGACCCAGTACTTC
cdr3_aa: CASSNGASGLETQYF

j_call: TRBJ1-6
clone_size: NA
v_call: TRBV2
d_call: NA
cdr3_nt: TGTGCCAGCAGGCTGAGGAACAGGGATAATTCACCCCTCCACTTT
cdr3_aa: CASRLRNRDNSPLHF

j_call: TRBJ1-3
clone_size: NA
v_call: TRBV28
d_call: NA
cdr3_nt: TGTGCCAGCACCTCTACAGGCGGGGCCTCTGGAAACACCATATATTTT
cdr3_aa: CASTSTGGASGNTIYF

j_call: TRBJ2-4
clone_size: NA
v_call: TRBV9
d_call: NA
cdr3_nt: TGTGCCAGCAGCAGCTCGGGGAACATTCAGTACTTC
cdr3_aa: CASSSSGNIQYF

j_call: TRBJ1-2
clone_size: once
v_call: TRBV5-1
d_call: NA
cdr3_nt: TGCGCCAGCAGCTTGGCCTCAGGGAAGGGTGGCTACACCTTC
cdr3_aa: CASSLASGKGGYTF

j_call: TRBJ1-3
clone_size: NA
v_call: TRBV9
d_call: NA
cdr3_nt: TGTGCCAGCAGCGTAGGTAGCACCTCTGGAAACACCATATATTTT
cdr3_aa: CASSVGSTSGNTIYF

j_call: TRBJ1-1
clone_size: once
v_call: TRBV20-1
d_call: NA
cdr3_nt: TGCAGTGCTACCAGCGACACTGAAGCTTTCTTT
cdr3_aa: CSATSDTEAFF

j_call: TRBJ2-7
clone_size: NA
v_call: TRBV7-9
d_call: TRBD1
cdr3_nt: TGTGCCAGCAGCTTAGGGGAACAGGGGGCGAGATTCTACGAGCAGTACTTC
cdr3_aa: CASSLGEQGARFYEQYF

j_call: TRBJ2-3
clone_size: NA
v_call: TRBV11-2
d_call: TRBD1
cdr3_nt: TGTGCCAGCAGCTGGGGGACAGGCACAGATACGCAGTATTTT
cdr3_aa: CASSWGTGTDTQYF

j_call: TRBJ2-5
clone_size: NA
v_call: TRBV7-3
d_call: TRBD1
cdr3_nt: TGTGCCAGCAGCACGGGGACAGGGAGGCAAGAGACCCAGTACTTC
cdr3_aa: CASSTGTGRQETQYF

j_call: TRBJ2-1
clone_size: once
v_call: TRBV7-2
d_call: TRBD2
cdr3_nt: TGTGCCAGCATCGCCGGGACTAGCGGGATCTACAATGAGCAGTTCTTC
cdr3_aa: CASIAGTSGIYNEQFF

j_call: TRBJ2-3
clone_size: once
v_call: TRBV9
d_call: NA
cdr3_nt: TGTGCCAGCAGCTCCCTAGCGAGTAGTGCAGATACGCAGTATTTT
cdr3_aa: CASSSLASSADTQYF

j_call: TRBJ2-7
clone_size: NA
v_call: TRBV29-1
d_call: TRBD1
cdr3_nt: TGCAGCGCCCGTGGATCCGGGACAGGCTCCTACGAGCAGTACTTC
cdr3_aa: CSARGSGTGSYEQYF

j_call: TRBJ2-1
clone_size: NA
v_call: TRBV5-1
d_call: TRBD1
cdr3_nt: TGCGCCAGCTCAAGGGACAGTTACAATGAGCAGTTCTTC
cdr3_aa: CASSRDSYNEQFF

j_call: TRBJ2-5
clone_size: NA
v_call: TRBV11-1
d_call: NA
cdr3_nt: TGTGCCAGCAGCCTCAGGGGTCGAGGGGAAGAGACCCAGTACTTC
cdr3_aa: CASSLRGRGEETQYF

j_call: TRBJ1-4
clone_size: NA
v_call: TRBV3-1/TRBV3-2
d_call: NA
cdr3_nt: TGTGCCAGCAGCCATTCGGAAAAACTGTTTTTT
cdr3_aa: CASSHSEKLFF

j_call: TRBJ1-4
clone_size: NA
v_call: TRBV6-5
d_call: TRBD1
cdr3_nt: TGTGCCAGCAGTTACTCGGGACAGGGCTACGAAAAACTGTTTTTT
cdr3_aa: CASSYSGQGYEKLFF

j_call: TRBJ2-1
clone_size: once
v_call: TRBV7-2
d_call: NA
cdr3_nt: TGTGCCAGCAGCTTCGGCCCAGGGTACAATGAGCAGTTCTTC
cdr3_aa: CASSFGPGYNEQFF

j_call: TRBJ2-2
clone_size: NA
v_call: TRBV27
d_call: NA
cdr3_nt: TGTGCCAGCAGTTGGCTTTACGGGAGATTCACCGGGGAGCTGTTTTTT
cdr3_aa: CASSWLYGRFTGELFF

j_call: TRBJ2-3
clone_size: few
v_call: TRBV7-9
d_call: NA
cdr3_nt: TGTGCCAGCAGCCCTCGGCAAGCACAGATACGCAACACAGATACGCAGTATTTT
cdr3_aa: CASSPRQAQIRNTDTQYF

j_call: TRBJ1-1
clone_size: NA
v_call: TRBV3-1/TRBV3-2
d_call: NA
cdr3_nt: TGTGCCAGCAGCCGGACAGTTTTAAACACTGAAGCTTTCTTT
cdr3_aa: CASSRTVLNTEAFF

j_call: TRBJ2-7
clone_size: many
v_call: TRBV27
d_call: NA
cdr3_nt: TGTGCCAGCAGTTTATTCCCAGTCTACGAGCAGTACTTC
cdr3_aa: CASSLFPVYEQYF

j_call: TRBJ2-6
clone_size: NA
v_call: TRBV19
d_call: NA
cdr3_nt: TGTGCCAGTAAGGGAGCTGGGGCCAACGTCCTGACTTTC
cdr3_aa: CASKGAGANVLTF

j_call: TRBJ2-1
clone_size: NA
v_call: TRBV6-5
d_call: TRBD2
cdr3_nt: TGTGCCAGCAGTTCACCTGGACTAGTCTCCTACAATGAGCAGTTCTTC
cdr3_aa: CASSSPGLVSYNEQFF

j_call: TRBJ2-3
clone_size: NA
v_call: TRBV30
d_call: TRBD1
cdr3_nt: TGTGCCTGGAGGGGACAGGGCGTTGATACGCAGTATTTT
cdr3_aa: CAWRGQGVDTQYF

j_call: TRBJ1-1
clone_size: once
v_call: TRBV29-1
d_call: NA
cdr3_nt: TGCAGCGTTGAGGGGGGGGCTGGGAACACTGAAGCTTTCTTT
cdr3_aa: CSVEGGAGNTEAFF

j_call: TRBJ1-1
clone_size: NA
v_call: TRBV7-6
d_call: NA
cdr3_nt: TGTGCCAGCAGCTTAGTACCGGCGCGGGAGGCGAACACTGAAGCTTTCTTT
cdr3_aa: CASSLVPAREANTEAFF

j_call: TRBJ1-3
clone_size: NA
v_call: TRBV18
d_call: NA
cdr3_nt: TGTGCCAGCTCAACCCAACGTCCGGTTATATATTTT
cdr3_aa: CASSTQRPVIYF

j_call: TRBJ1-5
clone_size: NA
v_call: TRBV11-2
d_call: NA
cdr3_nt: TGTGCCAGCAGCCCCGGTTCCCCGGGACCCCAGCATTTT
cdr3_aa: CASSPGSPGPQHF

j_call: TRBJ2-3
clone_size: NA
v_call: TRBV6-5
d_call: NA
cdr3_nt: TGTGCCAGCAGTTACGGGGACAACACAGATACGCAGTATTTT
cdr3_aa: CASSYGDNTDTQYF

j_call: TRBJ2-7
clone_size: NA
v_call: TRBV5-1
d_call: NA
cdr3_nt: TGCGCCAGCAGCTTGAACAGGGCCTACGAGCAGTACTTC
cdr3_aa: CASSLNRAYEQYF

j_call: TRBJ1-2
clone_size: NA
v_call: TRBV6-1
d_call: NA
cdr3_nt: TGTGCCAGCAGTGAAGCGCGGGGATGGGGGACTAATGGCTACACCTTC
cdr3_aa: CASSEARGWGTNGYTF

j_call: TRBJ2-1
clone_size: NA
v_call: TRBV6-6
d_call: TRBD2
cdr3_nt: TGTGCCAGCAGTTACTCTGGGGGGGGCAATGAGCAGTTCTTC
cdr3_aa: CASSYSGGGNEQFF

j_call: TRBJ1-1
clone_size: NA
v_call: TRBV11-2
d_call: TRBD1
cdr3_nt: TGTGCCAGCAACCACGGCAGGGGGATGAACACTGAAGCTTTCTTT
cdr3_aa: CASNHGRGMNTEAFF

j_call: TRBJ1-4
clone_size: NA
v_call: TRBV5-1
d_call: NA
cdr3_nt: TGCGCCAGCAGCCTGACAGCCTCCCTTAATGAAAAACTGTTTTTT
cdr3_aa: CASSLTASLNEKLFF